The 13 T cell receptor beta chains presented below share a single source sample, sequenced in a study of control samples from healthy donors and cancer patients. Profiled with immunoSEQ multiplex PCR; TCRdb holds only in-frame clones, not every one. The sample carries about 110,000 clones, just under 85% recorded once. The material sequenced was blood. These receptors were collected from a man aged 18 to 29 in good health.

As regards this clone: Sequence at one end of the junction differs from germline and may be a read error. The chain uses TRBV27 and TRBJ2-2; TRBD2 aligns across 11 bases. The CDR3 is 15 residues long. Germline values: CDR1 MNHEY, CDR2 SMNVEV (reference sequence). CDR3 in DNA: TGTGCCAGCAATTTAGCGGGGGGGCCGTCCGGGGAGCTGTTTTTT. Translating gives CASNLAGGPSGELFF.

This chain connects TRBV9 to TRBJ2-1, with D possibly TRBD2 on 6 matching bases. CDR1 and CDR2 (germline): SGDLS, YYNGEE. Deletions cut 5 bases from V and 8 bases from J, with 26 bases between. The CDR3 runs 17 residues. CDR3 nucleotide sequence: TGTGCCAGCAGTCCAAACTCAGGCAGAGCTGGGAGGTATGAGCAGTTCTTC. Translated: CASSPNSGRAGRYEQFF.

The chain links TRBV11-2 to TRBJ2-7; no clear D gene. The V gene's germline CDR1 is SGHAT and CDR2 FQNNGV. V was clipped by 3 bases and J by 6 bases, with 9 bases between them. The CDR3 is made up of 12 amino acids. Here the CDR3 reads CASSFNGPEQYV. DNA for the CDR3: TGTGCCAGCAGCTTTAATGGACCCGAGCAGTACGTC.

The CDR3 here is CSASPAGGYTDTQYF. The DNA of the CDR3 is TGCAGTGCTAGTCCAGCGGGGGGGTACACAGATACGCAGTATTTT. The chain carries TRBV20-1 and TRBJ2-3; 10 bases agree with TRBD2. CDR1 and CDR2 (germline): DFQATT, SNEGSKA (reference sequence). V gave up 3 bases and J gave up 2 bases; unmatched junction bases: 5. There are 15 residues in the CDR3.

This clone occurred once. This chain links TRBV6-2 or TRBV6-3 with TRBJ1-2; 9 nucleotides align to TRBD1. Germline lookup yields CDR1 MNHEY and CDR2 SVGEGT. V lost 6 bases, J lost 6 bases, and 8 bases stayed unmatched. The CDR3 consists of 14 residues. The CDR3 loop reads CASSRTRDRDGYTF. The CDR3 DNA is TGTGCCAGCAGCCGCACCCGGGACAGGGATGGCTACACCTTC.

The chain combines TRBV6-6 with TRBJ1-6; TRBD1 agrees at 9 bases. The trim removed 6 bases at V and 6 bases at J, leaving 6 bases unmatched. The CDR3 length is 15 residues. Germline V gives CDR1 MNHNY, CDR2 SVGAGI (reference sequence). CDR3 bases: TGTGCCAGCAGAAAGCAGGGACAGGGTAATTCACCCCTCCACTTT. Translated: CASRKQGQGNSPLHF.

The chain combines TRBV14 with TRBJ1-3; D remains unclear. The CDR3 sequence is 12 residues long. V lost 1 base, J lost 7 bases, and 5 bases lay in between. Germline V gene sequence: CDR1 SGHDN, CDR2 FVKESK. DNA of the CDR3: TGTGCCAGCAGCCAAGGTCGGAACACCATATATTTT. This encodes CASSQGRNTIYF.

The chain couples TRBV6-6 to TRBJ2-5; the D gene is possibly TRBD1 (6 bases). In germline, CDR1 is MNHNY, CDR2 SVGAGI (reference sequence). The CDR3 contains 15 residues. The V gene lost 2 bases and the J gene lost 1 base, with 11 bases spanning the gap. CDR3 sequence: CASSYEGHFQETQYF. DNA of the CDR3: TGTGCCAGCAGTTACGAGGGACACTTCCAAGAGACCCAGTACTTC.

This chain joins TRBV11-1 and TRBJ2-1; the match to TRBD2 covers 7 bases. CDR1 is SGHAT and CDR2 is FQDESV in the germline V gene (reference sequence). This CDR3 region has 16 residues. The V segment lost 5 bases and the J segment 0 bases; nucleotides outside the gene matches: 7. The CDR3 here is CASSPGGPSSYNEQFF. The CDR3 nucleotides are TGTGCCAGCAGCCCGGGAGGTCCAAGCTCCTACAATGAGCAGTTCTTC.

This chain joins TRBV11-2 and TRBJ2-3, with a possible D match to TRBD1 (6 bases). Looked up from germline, CDR1 is SGHAT and CDR2 is FQNNGV. This CDR3 comprises 15 residues. Between the trimmed V and J ends, which lost 0 bases and 6 bases, there was a span of 13 bases. CDR3 protein: CASSLEGHPGDTQYF. The CDR3 DNA reads TGTGCCAGCAGCTTAGAGGGACACCCCGGTGATACGCAGTATTTT.

This rearrangement joins TRBV29-1 to TRBJ2-1; 8 bases agree with TRBD1. CDR1 SQVTM and CDR2 ANQGSEA come from the germline V gene. The J segment lost 7 bases and the V segment lost 1 base, leaving 6 bases of the junction unmatched. This CDR3 comprises 14 residues. CDR3 in amino acids: CSVEGGRGRNEQFF. The CDR3 nucleotides read TGCAGCGTTGAAGGGGGCAGGGGGCGAAATGAGCAGTTCTTC.

The rearrangement links TRBV7-8 to TRBJ2-2, with a tentative D call TRBD1 (6 bases). V was clipped by 5 bases and J by 4 bases, with 23 bases between them. The CDR3 totals 18 residues. CDR1 and CDR2 (germline): SGHVS, FQNEAQ. DNA for the CDR3: TGTGCCAGCAGCCTCATGAACCAACAGGGTATAGGCACCGGGGAGCTGTTTTTT. Amino acids: CASSLMNQQGIGTGELFF.

This clone was seen more than once but under ten times. The chain is built from TRBV25-1 and TRBJ2-1, with D perhaps matching TRBD1 or TRBD2 (6 bases each). V gave up 3 bases and J gave up 3 bases, with 9 bases separating them. CDR3 length equals 14 residues. Germline V CDR1 and CDR2: MGHDK, SYGVNS. CDR3 protein: CASSDGGRYNEQFF. The CDR3 DNA is TGTGCCAGCAGTGACGGGGGCCGCTACAATGAGCAGTTCTTC.